A selection of T cell receptor beta chains follows, all from one sample in a study of response to subunit inactivated influenza vaccine. TCRdb processed the RT-PCR reads anew with MiXCR; each CDR3 protein has one entry. The sample lists a few hundred thousand distinct CDR3 sequences, 14% occurring once. The starting material was PBMCs from blood, obtained roughly 12 days after vaccination. The receptors stem from a man between 45 and 60 years old who received an inactivated influenza vaccine. The CDR3 runs from the conserved cysteine through the conserved F or W. D genes are given only for firm matches. Clone size is given for some rows only: seen once, a few or many times, or a class if the clone is expanded.

j_gene,d_gene,v_gene,abundance,CDR3aa,CDR3nt
TRBJ2-3,.,TRBV6-5,.,CASSSWDTDTQYF,TGTGCCAGCAGTTCGTGGGACACAGATACGCAGTATTTT
TRBJ1-1,TRBD1,TRBV28,.,CASSLPDRGNAEAFF,TGTGCCAGCAGTTTACCGGACAGGGGGAACGCTGAAGCTTTCTTT
TRBJ2-3,.,TRBV9,.,CASSVESAFALPTDTQYF,TGTGCCAGCAGCGTAGAATCGGCCTTCGCGCTCCCCACAGATACGCAGTATTTT
TRBJ2-5,.,TRBV6-5,.,CASSYWGKGETQYF,TGTGCCAGCAGTTACTGGGGGAAGGGGGAGACCCAGTACTTC
TRBJ1-5,.,TRBV29-1,.,CSVGGTHSNQPQHF,TGCAGCGTTGGAGGGACCCATAGCAATCAGCCCCAGCATTTT
TRBJ2-7,TRBD2,TRBV9,.,CASSPPGGTPGEQYF,TGTGCCAGCAGCCCTCCGGGAGGTACTCCCGGCGAGCAGTACTTC
TRBJ2-7,TRBD1,TRBV10-3,many,CATISNRGHEQYF,TGTGCCACCATCAGTAACAGGGGACACGAGCAGTACTTC
TRBJ1-4,TRBD1,TRBV5-6,few,CASSSRDRGGKLFF,TGTGCCAGCAGCTCCAGGGACAGGGGAGGAAAACTGTTTTTT
TRBJ1-3,TRBD1,TRBV11-1,few,CASSLDRGTGNTIYF,TGTGCCAGCAGCCTCGACAGGGGGACTGGAAACACCATATATTTT
TRBJ2-1,.,TRBV19,few,CASSNQGGRNEQFF,TGTGCCAGTAGTAACCAGGGGGGGAGGAATGAGCAGTTCTTC
TRBJ1-1,.,TRBV12-3/TRBV12-4,few,CASSFSGDGTEAFF,TGTGCCAGCAGTTTTTCGGGGGATGGAACTGAAGCTTTCTTT
TRBJ2-4,.,TRBV30,.,CAWSRTGQLAKNIQYF,TGTGCCTGGAGTAGAACCGGGCAGCTAGCCAAAAACATTCAGTACTTC
TRBJ2-3,.,TRBV5-1,many,CASSADPTDTQYF,TGCGCCAGCAGCGCGGACCCCACAGATACGCAGTATTTT